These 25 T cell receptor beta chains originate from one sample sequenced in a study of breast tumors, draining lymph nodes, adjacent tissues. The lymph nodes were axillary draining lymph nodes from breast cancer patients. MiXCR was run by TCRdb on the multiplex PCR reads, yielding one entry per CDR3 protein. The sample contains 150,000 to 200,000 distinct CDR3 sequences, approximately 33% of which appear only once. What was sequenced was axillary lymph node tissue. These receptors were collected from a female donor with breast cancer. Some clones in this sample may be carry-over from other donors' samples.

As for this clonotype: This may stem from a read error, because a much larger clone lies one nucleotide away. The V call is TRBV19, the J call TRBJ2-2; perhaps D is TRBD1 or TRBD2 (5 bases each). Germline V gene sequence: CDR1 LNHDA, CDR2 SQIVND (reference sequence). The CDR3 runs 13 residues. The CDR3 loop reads CASRQRNTGELSF. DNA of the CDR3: TGTGCCAGTCGACAGCGGAACACCGGGGAGCTGTCTTTT.

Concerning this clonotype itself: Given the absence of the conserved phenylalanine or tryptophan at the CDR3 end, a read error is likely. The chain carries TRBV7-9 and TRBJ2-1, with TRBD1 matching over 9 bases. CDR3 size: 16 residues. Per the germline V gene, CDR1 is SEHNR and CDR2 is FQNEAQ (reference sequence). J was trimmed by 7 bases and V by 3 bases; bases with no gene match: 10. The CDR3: CASSFSPGQGRNEQFS. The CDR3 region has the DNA TGTGCCAGCAGCTTCAGTCCGGGACAGGGAAGGAATGAGCAGTTCTCC.

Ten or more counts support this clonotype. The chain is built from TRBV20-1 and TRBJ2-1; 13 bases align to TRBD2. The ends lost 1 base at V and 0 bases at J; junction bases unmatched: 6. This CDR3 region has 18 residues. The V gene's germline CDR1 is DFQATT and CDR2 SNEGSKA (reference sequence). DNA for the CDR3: TGCAGTGCTAGAGGGACTAGCGGGGGCGTACCCTCCTACAATGAGCAGTTCTTC. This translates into CSARGTSGGVPSYNEQFF.

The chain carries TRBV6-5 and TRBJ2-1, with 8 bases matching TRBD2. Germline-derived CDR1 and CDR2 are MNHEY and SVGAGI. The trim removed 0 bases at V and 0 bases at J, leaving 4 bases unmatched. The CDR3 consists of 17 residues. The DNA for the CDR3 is TGTGCCAGCAGTTACTCGATGCGGGAGGCCTCCTACAATGAGCAGTTCTTC. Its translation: CASSYSMREASYNEQFF.

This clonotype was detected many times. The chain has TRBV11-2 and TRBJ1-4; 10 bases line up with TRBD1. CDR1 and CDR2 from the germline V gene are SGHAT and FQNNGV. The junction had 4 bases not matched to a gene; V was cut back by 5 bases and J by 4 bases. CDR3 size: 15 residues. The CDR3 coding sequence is TGTGCCAGCAGCCTCGGGACAGGGGTTAATGAAAAACTGTTTTTT. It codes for CASSLGTGVNEKLFF. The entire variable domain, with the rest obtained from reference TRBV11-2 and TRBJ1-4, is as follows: EAGVAQSPRYKIIEKRQSVAFWCNPISGHATLYWYQQILGQGPKLLIQFQNNGVVDDSQLPKDRFSAERLKGVDSTLKIQPAKLEDSAVYLCASSLGTGVNEKLFFGSGTQLSVL.

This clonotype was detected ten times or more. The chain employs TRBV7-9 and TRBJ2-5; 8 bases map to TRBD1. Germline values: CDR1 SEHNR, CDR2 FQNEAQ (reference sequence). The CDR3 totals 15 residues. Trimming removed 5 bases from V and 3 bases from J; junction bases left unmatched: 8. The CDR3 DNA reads TGTGCCAGCAGCCGCCAGGGGGCCGAAAAAGAGACCCAGTACTTC. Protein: CASSRQGAEKETQYF.

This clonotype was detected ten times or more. The CDR3: CSVATGGVDQPQHF. The DNA of the CDR3 is TGCAGCGTGGCCACAGGGGGGGTCGATCAGCCCCAGCATTTT. The chain couples TRBV29-1 to TRBJ1-5; TRBD1 matches at 8 bases. Trimming took 6 bases from V and 5 from J; bases not matched to a gene: 9. This CDR3 region has 14 residues. Germline-derived CDR1 and CDR2 are SQVTM and ANQGSEA.

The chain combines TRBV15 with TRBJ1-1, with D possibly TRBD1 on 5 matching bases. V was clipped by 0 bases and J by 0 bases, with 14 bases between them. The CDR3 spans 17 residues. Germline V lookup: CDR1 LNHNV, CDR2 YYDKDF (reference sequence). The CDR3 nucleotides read TGTGCCACCAGCAGAGATAGGTCAGGGTGGCTGAACACTGAAGCTTTCTTT. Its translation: CATSRDRSGWLNTEAFF.

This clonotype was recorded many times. The CDR3, as DNA: TGTGCCAGCAGCCAAGGGACTAGCGGGAGGATGGGGTATGAGCAGTTCTTC. Translating it yields CASSQGTSGRMGYEQFF. V usage is TRBV4-2 and J usage is TRBJ2-1; 14 bases line up with TRBD2. Germline CDR1 is LGHNA and CDR2 is YNFKEQ. V lost 1 base, J lost 8 bases, and 7 bases stayed unmatched. The CDR3 extends over 17 amino acids.

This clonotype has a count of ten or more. CDR3 nucleotides: TGTGCCATCAGTGAGTCGGACGGAGCCGATAATTCACCCCTCCACTTT. It codes for CAISESDGADNSPLHF. V is TRBV10-3 and J is TRBJ1-6; D gene unclear. The germline CDR1 and CDR2 sequences are ENHRY and SYGVKD. Deletions cut 0 bases from V and 5 bases from J, with 11 bases between. This CDR3 comprises 16 residues.

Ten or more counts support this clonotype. The CDR3 reads CSARETGDGTQYF. In nucleotides, the CDR3 is TGCAGTGCTAGGGAGACAGGGGATGGGACCCAGTACTTC. The J gene is TRBJ2-5, the V gene TRBV20-1, with TRBD1 matching 8 bases. Germline V CDR1 and CDR2: DFQATT, SNEGSKA (reference sequence). Trimming at V came to 3 bases and at J to 7 bases, leaving 7 bases not matched to a gene. The CDR3 contains 13 residues.

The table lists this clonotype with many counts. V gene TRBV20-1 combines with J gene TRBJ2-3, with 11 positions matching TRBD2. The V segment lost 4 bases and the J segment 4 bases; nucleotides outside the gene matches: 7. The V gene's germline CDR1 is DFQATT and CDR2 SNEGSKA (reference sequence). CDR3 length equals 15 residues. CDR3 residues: CSAKISGGVADTQYF. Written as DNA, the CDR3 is TGCAGTGCTAAGATTAGCGGGGGGGTCGCAGATACGCAGTATTTT.

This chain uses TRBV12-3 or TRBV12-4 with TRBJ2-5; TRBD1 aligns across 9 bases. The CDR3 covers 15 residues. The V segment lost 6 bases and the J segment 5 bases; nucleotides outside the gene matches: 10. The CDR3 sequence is CASRATGGGNETQYF. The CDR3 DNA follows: TGTGCCAGCAGGGCCACAGGGGGCGGTAATGAGACCCAGTACTTC.

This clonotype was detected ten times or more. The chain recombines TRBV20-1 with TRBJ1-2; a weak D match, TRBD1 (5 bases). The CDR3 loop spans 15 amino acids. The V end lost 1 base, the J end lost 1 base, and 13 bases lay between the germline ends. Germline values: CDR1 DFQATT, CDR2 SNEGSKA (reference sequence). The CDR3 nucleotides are TGCAGTGCTAGAGGGGGACGGACCAATAACTATGGCTACACCTTC. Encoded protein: CSARGGRTNNYGYTF.

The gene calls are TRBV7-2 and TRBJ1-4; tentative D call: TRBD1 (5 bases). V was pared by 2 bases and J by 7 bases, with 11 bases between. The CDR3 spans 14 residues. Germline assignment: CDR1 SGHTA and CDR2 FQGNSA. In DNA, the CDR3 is TGTGCCAGCAGCTTACGGACTGGGGCTGAAAAACTGTTTTTT. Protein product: CASSLRTGAEKLFF.

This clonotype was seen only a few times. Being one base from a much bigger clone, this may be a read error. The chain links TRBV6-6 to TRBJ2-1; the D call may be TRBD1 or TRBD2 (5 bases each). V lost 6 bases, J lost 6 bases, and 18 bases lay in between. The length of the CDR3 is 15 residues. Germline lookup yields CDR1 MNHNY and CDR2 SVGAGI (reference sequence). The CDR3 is CASRPGPLAPNEQFF. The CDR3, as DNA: TGTGCCAGCAGGCCAGGGCCCCTAGCTCCCAATGAGCAGTTCTTC.

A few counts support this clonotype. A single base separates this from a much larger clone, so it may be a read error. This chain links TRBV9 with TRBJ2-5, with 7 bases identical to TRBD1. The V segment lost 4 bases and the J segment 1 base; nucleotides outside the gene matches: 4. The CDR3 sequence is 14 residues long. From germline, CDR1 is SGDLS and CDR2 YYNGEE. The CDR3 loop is CASSSDRAQETQYF. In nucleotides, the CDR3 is TGTGCCAGCAGCTCCGACAGGGCCCAAGAGACCCAGTACTTC.

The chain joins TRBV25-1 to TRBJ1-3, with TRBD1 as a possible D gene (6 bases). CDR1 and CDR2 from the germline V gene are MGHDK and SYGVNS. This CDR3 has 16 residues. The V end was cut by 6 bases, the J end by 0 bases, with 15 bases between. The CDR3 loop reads CASRFTGTNSGNTIYF. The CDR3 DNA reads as TGTGCCAGCAGATTTACCGGGACAAACTCTGGAAACACCATATATTTT.

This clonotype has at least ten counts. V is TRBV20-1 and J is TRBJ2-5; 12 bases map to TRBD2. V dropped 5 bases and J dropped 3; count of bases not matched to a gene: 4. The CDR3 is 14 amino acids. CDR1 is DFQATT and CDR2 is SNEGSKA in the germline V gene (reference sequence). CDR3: CSALRTSGKETQYF. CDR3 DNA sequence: TGCAGTGCTCTCAGGACTAGCGGGAAAGAGACCCAGTACTTC.

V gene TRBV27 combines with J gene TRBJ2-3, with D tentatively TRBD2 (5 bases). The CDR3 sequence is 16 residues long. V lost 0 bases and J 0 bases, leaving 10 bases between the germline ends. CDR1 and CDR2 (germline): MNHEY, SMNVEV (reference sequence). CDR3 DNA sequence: TGTGCCAGCAGTTTATCTTATAGCGCGAGCACAGATACGCAGTATTTT. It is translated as CASSLSYSASTDTQYF.

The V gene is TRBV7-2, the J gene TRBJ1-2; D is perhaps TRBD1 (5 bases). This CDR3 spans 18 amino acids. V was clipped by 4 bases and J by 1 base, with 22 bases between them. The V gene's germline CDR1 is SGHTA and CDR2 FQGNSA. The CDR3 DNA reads TGTGCCAGCAGCTCTCGCGGGGGAAAATGTCTTCTTAACTATGGCTACACCTTC. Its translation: CASSSRGGKCLLNYGYTF.

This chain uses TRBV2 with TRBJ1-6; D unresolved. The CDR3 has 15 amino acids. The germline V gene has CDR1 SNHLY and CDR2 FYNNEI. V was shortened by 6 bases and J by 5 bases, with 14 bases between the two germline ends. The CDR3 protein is CASSSSTGDNSPLHF. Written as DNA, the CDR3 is TGTGCCAGCAGCTCGAGCACCGGGGATAATTCACCCCTCCACTTT.

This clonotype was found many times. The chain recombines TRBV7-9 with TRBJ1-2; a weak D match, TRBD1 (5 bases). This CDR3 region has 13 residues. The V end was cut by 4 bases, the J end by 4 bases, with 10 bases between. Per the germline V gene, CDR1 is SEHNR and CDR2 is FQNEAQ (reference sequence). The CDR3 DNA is TGTGCCAGCAGCTGGGGGGAGTCCTATGGCTACACCTTC. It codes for CASSWGESYGYTF. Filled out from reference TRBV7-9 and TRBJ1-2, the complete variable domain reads DTGVSQNPRHKITKRGQNVTFRCDPISEHNRLYWYRQTLGQGPEFLTYFQNEAQLEKSRLLSDRFSAERPKGSFSTLEIQRTEQGDSAMYLCASSWGESYGYTFGSGTRLTVV.

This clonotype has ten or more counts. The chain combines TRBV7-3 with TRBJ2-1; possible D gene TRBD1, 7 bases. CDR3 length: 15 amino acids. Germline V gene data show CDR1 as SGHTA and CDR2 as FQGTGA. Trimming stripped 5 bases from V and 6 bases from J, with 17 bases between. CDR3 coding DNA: TGTGCCAGCAGCCCGACAGGGTTGGGGGGCAATGAGCAGTTCTTC. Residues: CASSPTGLGGNEQFF. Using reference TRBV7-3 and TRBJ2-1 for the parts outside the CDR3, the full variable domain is GAGVSQTPSNKVTEKGKYVELRCDPISGHTALYWYRQSLGQGPEFLIYFQGTGAADDSGLPNDRFFAVRPEGSVSTLKIQRTERGDSAVYLCASSPTGLGGNEQFFGPGTRLTVL.

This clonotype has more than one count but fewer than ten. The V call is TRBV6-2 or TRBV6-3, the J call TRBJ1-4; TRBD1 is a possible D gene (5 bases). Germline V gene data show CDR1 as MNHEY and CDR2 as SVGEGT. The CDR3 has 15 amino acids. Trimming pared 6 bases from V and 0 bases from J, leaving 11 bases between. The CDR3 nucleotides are TGTGCCAGCAGACGAGAGACAGCAACTAATGAAAAACTGTTTTTT. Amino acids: CASRRETATNEKLFF.